These 25 T cell receptor beta chains originate from one sample sequenced in a study of blood T cell repertoires in COVID-19. The assay was immunoSEQ multiplex PCR, and TCRdb's table has in-frame clones only and misses some. Of about 130,000 clones listed, over 70% are singletons. Specimen: peripheral blood. These receptors were taken from an elderly man with acute or convalescent COVID-19.

This sequence joins TRBV7-8 and TRBJ2-7; D remains unclear. Germline loops: CDR1 SGHVS, CDR2 FQNEAQ. This CDR3 is 14 amino acids long. Deletions cut 2 bases from V and 5 bases from J, with 13 bases between. Here the CDR3 DNA reads TGTGCCAGCAGCTTAATCGTATCTGGAGACGAGCAGTACTTC. This encodes CASSLIVSGDEQYF.

J is TRBJ2-1 and V is TRBV5-5; 7 nucleotides align to TRBD1. The CDR3 runs to 16 residues. Trimming at V came to 4 bases and at J to 4 bases, leaving 11 bases not matched to a gene. Germline V gene sequence: CDR1 SGHKS, CDR2 YYEKEE (reference sequence). This chain's CDR3 is CASSLGDSSFYNEQFF. CDR3 sequence (DNA): TGTGCCAGCAGCCTAGGGGACAGCTCGTTTTACAATGAGCAGTTCTTC.

By sample fraction, this clone is medium-sized. The rearrangement links TRBV4-2 to TRBJ1-5; D gene uncertain. V lost 0 bases and J 2 bases, leaving 11 bases between the germline ends. This CDR3 comprises 16 residues. The germline V gene has CDR1 LGHNA and CDR2 YNFKEQ. The CDR3 bases are TGTGCCAGCAGCCAAGATGTTGGAGGCGGCAATCAGCCCCAGCATTTT. Amino acid sequence: CASSQDVGGGNQPQHF.

This clone was observed a few times. The chain combines TRBV27 with TRBJ2-1; no clear D. CDR3 length: 11 amino acids. Germline CDR1 and CDR2: MNHEY and SMNVEV (reference sequence). Trimming pared 9 bases from V and 6 bases from J, leaving 9 bases between. Written as DNA, the CDR3 is TGTGCCAGGGAGACTGGCAATGAGCAGTTCTTC. This codes for CARETGNEQFF.

This clone was seen only a few times. The V and J genes are TRBV7-2 and TRBJ1-1; D uncertain. The length of the CDR3 is 15 residues. CDR1 is SGHTA, CDR2 FQGNSA, per germline. V lost 5 bases to trimming and J lost 4 bases, with 17 bases between them. DNA for the CDR3: TGTGCCAGCAGCAACCGGCCCGAAGCGGGCACTGAAGCTTTCTTT. As protein: CASSNRPEAGTEAFF.

The chain links TRBV24-1 to TRBJ2-3; TRBD2 matches 7 bases. Germline V CDR1 and CDR2: KGHDR, SFDVKD. This CDR3 is 14 amino acids long. V trimming: 5 bases; J trimming: 5 bases; junction bases outside the gene matches: 6. The CDR3 DNA reads TGTGCCACCAGTGCTTGGGGGGGTAGAGATACGCAGTATTTT. Amino acid sequence: CATSAWGGRDTQYF.

This clone was seen once. The chain uses TRBV3-1 (or the pseudogene TRBV3-2) and TRBJ2-7; 13 bases line up with TRBD2. The junction had 11 bases not matched to a gene; V was cut back by 1 base and J by 2 bases. The germline gives CDR1 LGHDT, CDR2 YNNKEL (reference sequence). This CDR3 spans 19 amino acids. CDR3 in DNA: TGTGCCAGCAGCCAAGCTGGAGGGACTAGCGGGGCTTACCCCTACGAGCAGTACTTC. This codes for CASSQAGGTSGAYPYEQYF.

This chain joins TRBV5-8 and TRBJ2-2, with a tentative D call TRBD2 (7 bases). The germline CDR1 and CDR2 sequences are SGHTS and YDEGEE. The CDR3 is 20 residues long. Trimming shortened V by 3 bases and J by 6 bases, and 30 bases separated the two germline ends. Written as DNA, the CDR3 is TGTGCCAGCAGCTCCCACCCTTGGGGGGGGGCGGATCGTTTCGCCGGGGAGCTGTTTTTT. Translating gives CASSSHPWGGADRFAGELFF. The full variable domain, with the rest looked up from reference TRBV5-8 and TRBJ2-2, is EAGVTQSPTHLIKTRGQQATLRCSPISGHTSVYWYQQALGLGLQFLLWYDEGEERNRGNFPPRFSGRQFPNYSSELNVNALELEDSALYLCASSSHPWGGADRFAGELFFGEGSRLTVL.

The CDR3, as DNA: TGTGCCAGCAGCGGGACCGGGGGCATTCAGTACTTC. Protein sequence: CASSGTGGIQYF. The chain employs TRBV9 and TRBJ2-4, with a tentative D call TRBD2 (6 bases). The CDR3 length is 12 residues. Germline lookup yields CDR1 SGDLS and CDR2 YYNGEE. Trimming removed 3 bases from V and 9 bases from J, with 10 bases in between.

The J gene is TRBJ1-4, the V gene TRBV18; possibly TRBD1 for D (6 bases). CDR1 is KGHSH, CDR2 LQKENI, per germline. The CDR3 contains 14 residues. V lost 4 bases and J lost 5, with 11 bases in between. CDR3: CASSRGGQNEKLFF. The CDR3 bases are TGTGCCAGCTCACGGGGGGGACAAAATGAAAAACTGTTTTTT.

This clone was seen a handful of times. The chain uses TRBV27 and TRBJ1-4; D unresolved. The germline gives CDR1 MNHEY, CDR2 SMNVEV (reference sequence). This CDR3 has 13 amino acids. V shed 8 bases and J shed 7 bases, with 14 bases lying between them. CDR3 protein: CASSYGLGEKLFF. The CDR3 nucleotides are TGTGCCAGCTCCTACGGACTAGGTGAAAAACTGTTTTTT.

This chain uses TRBV7-2 with TRBJ1-1; D gene uncertain. V gave up 5 bases and J gave up 0 bases, with 13 bases separating them. The germline V gene has CDR1 SGHTA and CDR2 FQGNSA. This CDR3 has 15 amino acids. CDR3 bases: TGTGCCAGCAGCCTCGACAAGACGATGAACACTGAAGCTTTCTTT. Its protein product is CASSLDKTMNTEAFF.

The chain uses TRBV7-2 and TRBJ1-5, with D unclear. Looked up from germline, CDR1 is SGHTA and CDR2 is FQGNSA. The CDR3 runs to 15 residues. V lost 0 bases to trimming and J lost 0 bases, with 6 bases between them. The CDR3 nucleotides read TGTGCCAGCAGCTTAGCTGAGGGTAGCAATCAGCCCCAGCATTTT. Translating it yields CASSLAEGSNQPQHF.

There are a few counts of this clone. V is TRBV5-1 and J is TRBJ1-2; 8 nucleotides match TRBD1. The CDR3 contains 17 residues. With V trimmed by 2 bases and J by 6 bases, 15 bases remained unmatched. In germline, CDR1 is SGHRS, CDR2 YFSETQ. The CDR3 bases are TGCGCCAGCAGCTTTGCTTTTAGGACAGGGTCAAAGGATGGCTACACCTTC. This encodes CASSFAFRTGSKDGYTF.

The genes are TRBV5-1 and TRBJ2-5, with TRBD2 identical over 11 bases. Germline V CDR1 and CDR2: SGHRS, YFSETQ. With 1 base clipped from V and 5 bases from J, the junction kept 7 bases outside the gene matches. The CDR3 spans 16 residues. The CDR3 loop reads CASSLRGLAGGETQYF. The DNA for the CDR3 is TGCGCCAGCAGCTTGAGAGGGCTAGCGGGGGGCGAGACCCAGTACTTC.

As to this clone: Other DNA sequences in the same sample also yield this CDR3. CDR3 sequence (DNA): TGTGCCAGCAGCTTAGCAGCAGGCTCCTACAATGAGCAGTTCTTC. The encoded protein is CASSLAAGSYNEQFF. The V gene is TRBV7-6, the J gene TRBJ2-1; unclear D gene. Germline V gene sequence: CDR1 SGHVS, CDR2 FNYEAQ. The CDR3 extends over 15 amino acids. The V gene lost 0 bases and the J gene lost 0 bases, with 6 bases spanning the gap.

This clone was seen only once. V gene TRBV5-1 combines with J gene TRBJ2-2, with D possibly TRBD2 on 6 matching bases. The CDR3 loop spans 14 amino acids. The ends were cut back, 5 bases at V and 0 bases at J, with 8 bases in the middle. Per germline, CDR1 SGHRS and CDR2 YFSETQ. As DNA, the CDR3 is TGCGCCAGCAGAAGGACTACGAACACCGGGGAGCTGTTTTTT. The encoded protein is CASRRTTNTGELFF.

The V gene is TRBV7-3, the J gene TRBJ1-1, with TRBD1 matching 7 bases. Germline CDR1 SGHTA, CDR2 FQGTGA. The V segment lost 0 bases and the J segment 5 bases; nucleotides outside the gene matches: 9. The CDR3 is 16 residues long. CDR3 nucleotides: TGTGCCAGCAGCTTAACTTACAGGGGAATTGAGACTGAAGCTTTCTTT. Translated: CASSLTYRGIETEAFF.

This rearrangement joins TRBV15 to TRBJ1-5; 8 nucleotides agree with TRBD1. Losses at the gene ends were 1 base for V and 2 bases for J; bases not matched to a gene: 4. The germline gives CDR1 LNHNV, CDR2 YYDKDF (reference sequence). The CDR3 has 16 amino acids. The CDR3 reads CATSRGQGAGNQPQHF. The CDR3 coding sequence is TGTGCCACCAGCAGAGGTCAGGGGGCTGGCAATCAGCCCCAGCATTTT.

V gene TRBV6-5 combines with J gene TRBJ2-2; a possible D gene is TRBD2 (5 bases). V was trimmed by 6 bases and J by 4 bases, leaving 9 bases between them. The CDR3 loop spans 13 amino acids. Germline V gene sequence: CDR1 MNHEY, CDR2 SVGAGI. CDR3 in DNA: TGTGCCAGCAGGGTAGGGAGCACCGGGGAGCTGTTTTTT. This translates into CASRVGSTGELFF.

V and J are TRBV11-2 and TRBJ1-2; D call uncertain. V lost 4 bases and J lost 0, with 12 bases in between. Germline assignment: CDR1 SGHAT and CDR2 FQNNGV. This CDR3 comprises 15 residues. The CDR3 DNA is TGTGCCAGCAGCTCGGGGTTGGGAACTAACTATGGCTACACCTTC. The encoded protein is CASSSGLGTNYGYTF.

This chain uses TRBV4-1 with TRBJ1-5; tentative D call: TRBD1 (5 bases). The CDR3 totals 17 residues. Germline CDR1 MGHRA, CDR2 YSYEKL. Trimming removed 3 bases from V and 7 bases from J, with 22 bases in between. The CDR3: CASSQQGVQQSKQPQHF. The CDR3 DNA reads TGCGCCAGCAGCCAGCAGGGTGTACAGCAATCCAAACAGCCCCAGCATTTT.

This clone was seen a handful of times. The chain joins TRBV19 to TRBJ1-5; D not resolved. V was clipped by 5 bases and J by 4 bases, with 9 bases between them. Germline values: CDR1 LNHDA, CDR2 SQIVND (reference sequence). The CDR3 covers 13 residues. The CDR3 DNA reads as TGTGCCAGTAGTTTCGGGTGGAATCAGCCCCAGCATTTT. It codes for CASSFGWNQPQHF. The full variable domain, completed using reference TRBV19 and TRBJ1-5, is DGGITQSPKYLFRKEGQNVTLSCEQNLNHDAMYWYRQDPGQGLRLIYYSQIVNDFQKGDIAEGYSVSREKKESFPLTVTSAQKNPTAFYLCASSFGWNQPQHFGDGTRLSIL.

Only one count was recorded for this clone. The chain couples TRBV3-1 (or the pseudogene TRBV3-2) to TRBJ2-2; 7 bases are shared with TRBD1. The CDR3 runs to 16 residues. The trim removed 5 bases at V and 2 bases at J, leaving 8 bases unmatched. Germline CDR1 reads LGHDT; CDR2 reads YNNKEL (reference sequence). CDR3 in amino acids: CASSSTGTDNTGELFF. In DNA, the CDR3 is TGTGCCAGCAGCTCGACCGGGACAGATAACACCGGGGAGCTGTTTTTT.

V usage is TRBV7-2 and J usage is TRBJ1-1, with D hard to call. V was cut by 3 bases and J by 1 base, with 12 bases left in between. Germline assignment: CDR1 SGHTA and CDR2 FQGNSA. There are 15 residues in the CDR3. CDR3 protein: CASSFLGLSNTEAFF. CDR3 nucleotide sequence: TGTGCCAGCAGCTTTCTCGGGTTGTCGAACACTGAAGCTTTCTTT. Drawing the rest from reference TRBV7-2 and TRBJ1-1, the complete variable domain is GAGVSQSPSNKVTEKGKDVELRCDPISGHTALYWYRQSLGQGLEFLIYFQGNSAPDKSGLPSDRFSAERTGGSVSTLTIQRTQQEDSAVYLCASSFLGLSNTEAFFGQGTRLTVV.